This TCR beta chain was profiled in a study of CD8 T cells in ankylosing spondylitis. Overall study results and limits: As for the disease-linked clones, they showed a CD8+ phenotype and occurred at relatively low frequencies in peripheral blood. There was a TCR beta motif, made of 7 to 9 highly homologous variants, that appeared characteristic of ankylosing spondylitis blood. As reported, disease-linked clones showed significant enrichment in matched ankylosing spondylitis synovial fluid. Several of the motif variants were reported before in synovial fluid and blood from reactive arthritis.

Turning to this clonotype: Its antigen remains unidentified.

The CDR3 extends over 18 amino acids. Germline CDR1 and CDR2: MGHDK and SYGVNS. V lost 3 bases and J lost 1, with 21 bases in between. TCRdb redid the calling of the 5' RACE reads with MiXCR, one entry per CDR3 protein. The data hold about 500,000 distinct CDR3 sequences, with about 5.4% observed a single time. The V and J genes are TRBV25-1 and TRBJ1-1; tentatively, D is TRBD1 (5 bases). The sample taken for sequencing was blood, either unsorted or a sorted T cell fraction (not recorded which). This receptor was taken from a male donor with ankylosing spondylitis. DNA for the CDR3: TGTGCCAGCAGTGAGGGGGTCAGTGGGGCAGCGGGGAACACTGAAGCTTTCTTT. Amino acids: CASSEGVSGAAGNTEAFF.